This T cell receptor (beta chain) was observed in a study of cytomegalovirus exposure and HLA in healthy donors. Unmatched junction bases numbered 2, after V lost 0 bases and J lost 1 base. The CDR3 spans 15 residues. Germline CDR1 and CDR2: SGHRS and YFSETQ. Study results and caveats: Prior analysis indicated that the majority of TCR beta V segments exhibited productivity approximately 87% or approximately 30% of the time. It was shown in a later analysis that HLA-associated TCR beta chains were more clonally expanded than other, equally common chains. Rarity held for most TCR sequences, but there were some public TCRs that occurred in many donors. In a later analysis, a genetic analysis reported fewer productive-TCR N-insertions in an Asian-associated ancestry cluster than the cohort average.

Points on this clone: Its antigen is unidentified.

The PCR made use of 60 Vbeta and 13 Jbeta primers. Only in-frame clones appear in the TCRdb table, and some are missing; sequencing was by immunoSEQ multiplex PCR. The table records approximately 170,000 clones, 75% to 85% of them present only once. The chain recombines TRBV5-1 with TRBJ1-2, with 8 bases fitting TRBD1. The clonotype was recovered from a female donor in good health and CMV-seronegative. Sequencing was carried out using PBMCs. DNA of the CDR3: TGCGCCAGCAGCTTGGCAGGGGGCCTTAACTATGGCTACACCTTC. Its protein is CASSLAGGLNYGYTF.